Presented here are 25 T cell receptor beta chains from one specimen sequenced in a study of blood T cell repertoires in COVID-19. Data came from immunoSEQ multiplex PCR; TCRdb stores just in-frame clones and leaves some out. The sample records about 73,000 clones, around 81% being singletons. The sequencing sample was made of peripheral blood. The receptors here all came from a human donor in a cohort sampled during active COVID-19.

The V and J genes are TRBV7-9 and TRBJ2-1, with 8 bases identical to TRBD2. Per germline, CDR1 SEHNR and CDR2 FQNEAQ (reference sequence). This CDR3 spans 14 amino acids. Trimming cost V 3 bases and J 12 bases; bases outside gene matches: 10. The CDR3, as DNA: TGTGCCAGCAGCTTGGCCGGGGGGGGCCTGGGGCAGTTCTTC. Encoded protein: CASSLAGGGLGQFF. The complete variable domain, with remaining parts taken from reference TRBV7-9 and TRBJ2-1, reads DTGVSQNPRHKITKRGQNVTFRCDPISEHNRLYWYRQTLGQGPEFLTYFQNEAQLEKSRLLSDRFSAERPKGSFSTLEIQRTEQGDSAMYLCASSLAGGGLGQFFGPGTRLTVL.

CDR3: CASSLARGPSETQYF. Written as DNA, the CDR3 is TGTGCCAGCAGCTTAGCCAGGGGGCCGTCAGAGACCCAGTACTTC. This chain uses TRBV7-6 with TRBJ2-5; TRBD1 agrees at 8 bases. The CDR3 has 15 residues. V lost 0 bases and J lost 4; bases outside the gene matches: 4. In germline, CDR1 is SGHVS, CDR2 FNYEAQ.

For the CDR3, the DNA is TGTGCCAGTACCCCGAGGAGACTGAGTTATGGCTACACCTTC. Its translation: CASTPRRLSYGYTF. The chain combines TRBV19 with TRBJ1-2, with D hard to call. The length of the CDR3 is 14 residues. The ends were cut back, 7 bases at V and 5 bases at J, with 17 bases in the middle. Germline V CDR1 and CDR2: LNHDA, SQIVND (reference sequence).

V gene TRBV28 combines with J gene TRBJ2-6, with no clear D. There are 17 residues in the CDR3. Germline V gene lookup returns CDR1 MDHEN and CDR2 SYDVKM. The germline V and J ends were trimmed by 4 bases and 1 base, with 14 bases remaining between them. The CDR3 here is CASSSLTSSSGANVLTF. The CDR3 nucleotides read TGTGCCAGCAGTTCCCTCACTTCCTCATCTGGGGCCAACGTCCTGACTTTC.

The chain recombines TRBV19 with TRBJ1-5; no definite D call. Per the germline V gene, CDR1 is LNHDA and CDR2 is SQIVND (reference sequence). V was cut by 5 bases and J by 7 bases, with 24 bases left in between. The CDR3 runs 17 residues. CDR3 residues: CASSLLLTAGSFQPQHF. The DNA for the CDR3 is TGTGCCAGTAGTCTTTTACTCACCGCGGGGTCGTTCCAGCCCCAGCATTTT.

This rearrangement joins TRBV27 to TRBJ2-3; TRBD2 aligns across 8 bases. CDR3 length equals 14 residues. CDR1 and CDR2 from the germline V gene are MNHEY and SMNVEV (reference sequence). Trimming removed 2 bases from V and 4 bases from J; junction bases left unmatched: 2. CDR3 sequence: CASSLAGGSDTQYF. The DNA for the CDR3 is TGTGCCAGCAGTTTAGCGGGGGGATCAGATACGCAGTATTTT.

The rearrangement links TRBV5-1 to TRBJ2-5, with 15 nucleotides matching TRBD2. The CDR3 has 18 residues. With 4 bases clipped from V and 3 bases from J, the junction kept 10 bases outside the gene matches. Germline V lookup: CDR1 SGHRS, CDR2 YFSETQ. The CDR3 reads CASSPGLAGGNFKETQYF. The CDR3 nucleotides read TGCGCCAGCAGCCCCGGACTAGCGGGGGGGAATTTTAAAGAGACCCAGTACTTC.

The rearrangement uses TRBV3-1 (or the pseudogene TRBV3-2) and TRBJ1-4; D not resolved. The germline gives CDR1 LGHDT, CDR2 YNNKEL (reference sequence). The CDR3 loop spans 15 amino acids. Trimming left V 2 bases short and J 8 bases short, with 15 bases between. The CDR3 here is CASSQTLHPSEKLFF. As DNA, the CDR3 is TGTGCCAGCAGCCAAACATTGCACCCGTCCGAAAAACTGTTTTTT.

This chain links TRBV4-3 with TRBJ1-6; D gene unclear. V was trimmed by 0 bases and J by 9 bases, leaving 15 bases between them. There are 16 residues in the CDR3. Germline CDR1 reads LGHNA; CDR2 reads YSLEER. In DNA form, the CDR3 reads TGCGCCAGCAGCCAAGATGGGTTGGGAGGGTTTTCACCCCTCCACTTT. Amino acid sequence: CASSQDGLGGFSPLHF.

This chain uses TRBV19 with TRBJ1-5, with TRBD1 matching over 8 bases. Germline trimming cut 8 bases from V and 1 base from J; bases unmatched to any gene: 10. The CDR3 is 16 residues long. The V gene's germline CDR1 is LNHDA and CDR2 SQIVND (reference sequence). DNA for the CDR3: TGTGCCAGTCTTATAACCGGGACAGGAAGCAATCAGCCCCAGCATTTT. This translates into CASLITGTGSNQPQHF.

The chain uses TRBV27 and TRBJ2-2, with D possibly being TRBD1 (5 bases). The CDR3 contains 19 residues. V dropped 1 base and J dropped 0 bases, with 18 bases sitting between them. The V gene's germline CDR1 is MNHEY and CDR2 SMNVEV (reference sequence). CDR3 sequence: CASSLFPPTGRSNTGELFF. In DNA form, the CDR3 reads TGTGCCAGCAGTTTATTCCCCCCCACAGGCAGATCGAACACCGGGGAGCTGTTTTTT.

This chain links TRBV21-1 with TRBJ2-7; the D call of TRBD1 is as the table states it, not checked on the DNA. TRBV21-1 is annotated as a pseudogene. The CDR3 extends over 16 amino acids. In DNA, the CDR3 is TGTGCCAGCAGCAAAGTGGGTCGCCAGGGGACAAGCGAGCAGTACTTC. Translated, it gives CASSKVGRQGTSEQYF.

In its sample, this clone was seen once. The chain employs TRBV5-1 and TRBJ1-2; TRBD1 matches at 8 bases. J lost 7 bases, V lost 4 bases, and 6 bases had no gene match. The CDR3 extends over 13 amino acids. Per the germline V gene, CDR1 is SGHRS and CDR2 is YFSETQ. The CDR3 nucleotides read TGCGCCAGCAGCGCTACAGGGGGATTTGGCTACACCTTC. Translating it yields CASSATGGFGYTF.

The chain is built from TRBV18 and TRBJ2-3, with 7 nucleotides matching TRBD2. CDR3 size: 17 residues. The germline CDR1 and CDR2 sequences are KGHSH and LQKENI. The V and J ends lost 2 bases and 2 bases, in that order; junction bases with no gene match: 10. The CDR3 DNA is TGTGCCAGCTCACCAAATCTCGGGGGGTCAAACACAGATACGCAGTATTTT. Amino acids: CASSPNLGGSNTDTQYF.

This clone came up a few times. The V and J genes are TRBV6-5 and TRBJ2-5, with 7 bases fitting TRBD1. The CDR3 runs 15 residues. V shed 6 bases, J shed 1 base, and the junction held 8 bases outside the gene matches. Looked up from germline, CDR1 is MNHEY and CDR2 is SVGAGI. The DNA for the CDR3 is TGTGCCAGCAGCCTCGGGACAGATGCCCAAGAGACCCAGTACTTC. Translated, it gives CASSLGTDAQETQYF.

The rearrangement uses TRBV3-1 (or the pseudogene TRBV3-2) and TRBJ2-5, with D perhaps matching TRBD2 (6 bases). Germline CDR1 LGHDT, CDR2 YNNKEL (reference sequence). This CDR3 has 13 residues. V lost 7 bases to trimming and J lost 2 bases, with 11 bases between them. CDR3 region: CASMRDQQETQYF. DNA of the CDR3: TGTGCCAGCATGCGGGACCAACAAGAGACCCAGTACTTC.

This CDR3 reads CAISASSGGASNEQFF. In DNA, the CDR3 is TGTGCCATCAGTGCATCTAGCGGGGGGGCCAGCAATGAGCAGTTCTTC. The gene calls are TRBV10-3 and TRBJ2-1, with TRBD2 identical over 12 bases. CDR3 length equals 16 residues. Germline V gene data show CDR1 as ENHRY and CDR2 as SYGVKD. Germline trimming cut 4 bases from V and 6 bases from J; bases unmatched to any gene: 7.

This chain uses TRBV2 with TRBJ1-6; D may be TRBD1 (5 bases). The CDR3 is 14 residues long. Germline V gene data show CDR1 as SNHLY and CDR2 as FYNNEI. The ends were cut back, 10 bases at V and 10 bases at J, with 20 bases in the middle. DNA for the CDR3: TGTGCCACTAGTAGGACAATCGCGTCCTCACCCCTCCACTTT. Translating it yields CATSRTIASSPLHF.

The chain uses TRBV5-1 and TRBJ2-2; D remains unclear. Trimming cost V 2 bases and J 4 bases, with 3 bases left between them. The CDR3 is 12 residues long. Germline loops: CDR1 SGHRS, CDR2 YFSETQ. The DNA of the CDR3 is TGCGCCAGCAGCTTTCTCACCGGGGAGCTGTTTTTT. Residues: CASSFLTGELFF.

The rearrangement links TRBV4-1 to TRBJ2-5, with a tentative D call TRBD2 (7 bases). This CDR3 spans 16 amino acids. V shed 2 bases and J shed 2 bases, with 15 bases lying between them. Germline V gene lookup returns CDR1 MGHRA and CDR2 YSYEKL. CDR3 bases: TGCGCCAGCAGCCAAAACGTAGGGGGGGCGCAAGAGACCCAGTACTTC. This encodes CASSQNVGGAQETQYF.

Regarding this clone: This sample also contains other DNA sequences that code for the same CDR3. The V call is TRBV7-2, the J call TRBJ2-3; 10 positions agree with TRBD2. Germline V gives CDR1 SGHTA, CDR2 FQGNSA. The J segment lost 1 base and the V segment lost 2 bases, leaving 6 bases of the junction unmatched. This CDR3 comprises 17 residues. The CDR3 DNA reads as TGTGCCAGCAGCTTAAGGGCCGGGACTAGCGGCACAGATACGCAGTATTTT. Its protein product is CASSLRAGTSGTDTQYF.

The J gene is TRBJ2-7, the V gene TRBV5-4, with 7 bases that match TRBD1. CDR1 and CDR2 (germline): SGHNT, YYREEE (reference sequence). Trimming took 4 bases from V and 5 from J; bases not matched to a gene: 6. The CDR3 spans 13 residues. CDR3 in DNA: TGTGCCAGCAGCCCTGACAGGGTAGACGAGCAGTACTTC. Amino acid sequence: CASSPDRVDEQYF.

This chain uses TRBV2 with TRBJ1-4; 7 nucleotides align to TRBD1. Germline lookup yields CDR1 SNHLY and CDR2 FYNNEI. This CDR3 region has 13 residues. Germline trimming cut 4 bases from V and 7 bases from J; bases unmatched to any gene: 3. The CDR3 sequence: CASSGQGGEKLFF. CDR3 in DNA: TGTGCCAGCAGTGGGCAGGGGGGTGAAAAACTGTTTTTT.

CDR3 DNA: TGTGCCAGCAGTTTAGACAGGTTCGAGACCCAGTACTTC. The encoded protein is CASSLDRFETQYF. The V and J genes are TRBV12-3 or TRBV12-4 and TRBJ2-5; D is perhaps TRBD1 (5 bases). With 1 base removed from V and 5 bases from J, the gap between germline ends came to 8 bases. The CDR3 is 13 amino acids.

The chain links TRBV6-6 to TRBJ1-1, with TRBD1 as a possible D gene (5 bases). V was cut by 7 bases and J by 8 bases, with 11 bases left in between. Germline values: CDR1 MNHNY, CDR2 SVGAGI (reference sequence). The CDR3 extends over 11 amino acids. The CDR3 loop is CASITRTEAFF. The CDR3 DNA reads as TGTGCCAGCATCACCCGGACAGAAGCTTTCTTT.